This T cell receptor beta chain was captured in a study of beta chain features in type 1 diabetes. Study results and caveats: Among patients, naive, central memory and Treg TCRB repertoires appeared more similar than among healthy donors. There were fewer insertions and more deletions at the VDJ junctions of type 1 diabetes patients. Any HLA type influence on TCRB rearrangement was left unresolved here.

Germline V gene sequence: CDR1 MDHEN, CDR2 SYDVKM. This CDR3 is 18 amino acids long. Trimming left V 3 bases short and J 6 bases short, with 24 bases between. As every portion of the isolated RNA was reverse transcribed, the sequencing read expressed TCRB transcripts. Some clones are missing from TCRdb's copy, which holds only in-frame ones; the method was immunoSEQ multiplex PCR. Among 110,000 or so clones, about two fifths were seen once, and the ten largest hold roughly 0.064%. Sorting based on CD45RO/CCR7/CD25/CD127/CD95/CD27 separated CD4+ naive, central memory, regulatory and stem cell-like memory cells. This clone occurred a few times. What it binds is unknown.

The chain combines TRBV28 with TRBJ1-5, with a weak D call TRBD1 (6 bases). This clonotype originated in a woman aged 18 to 35 in good health. Specimen: stem cell memory CD4+ T cells from blood. The CDR3, as DNA: TGTGCCAGCAGTTTCCACCTTCAGACAGGTTCGGGTCGTCAGCCCCAGCATTTT. Amino acids: CASSFHLQTGSGRQPQHF.